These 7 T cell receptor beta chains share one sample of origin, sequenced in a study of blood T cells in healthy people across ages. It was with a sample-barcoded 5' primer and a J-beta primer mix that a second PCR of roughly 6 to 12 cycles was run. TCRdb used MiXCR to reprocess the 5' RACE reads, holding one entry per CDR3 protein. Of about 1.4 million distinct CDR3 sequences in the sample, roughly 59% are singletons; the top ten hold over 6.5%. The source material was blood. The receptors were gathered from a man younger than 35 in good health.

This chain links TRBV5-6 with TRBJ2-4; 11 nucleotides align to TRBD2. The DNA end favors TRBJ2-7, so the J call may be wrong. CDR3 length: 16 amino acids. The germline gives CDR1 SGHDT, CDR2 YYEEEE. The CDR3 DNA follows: TGTGCCAGCAGCTATGGGACTAGCGGAATCCTCTACGAGCAGTACTTC. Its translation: CASSYGTSGILYEQYF.

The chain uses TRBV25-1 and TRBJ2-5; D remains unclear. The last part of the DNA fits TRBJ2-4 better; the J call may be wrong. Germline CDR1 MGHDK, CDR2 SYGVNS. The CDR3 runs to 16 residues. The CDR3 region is CASSSTQPPKKNIQYF. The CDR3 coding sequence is TGTGCCAGCAGTTCGACCCAACCCCCGAAGAAAAACATTCAGTACTTC.

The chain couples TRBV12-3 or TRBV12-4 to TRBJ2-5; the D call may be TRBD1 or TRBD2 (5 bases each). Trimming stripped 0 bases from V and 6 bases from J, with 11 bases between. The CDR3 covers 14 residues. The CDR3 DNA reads TGTGCCAGCAGTTTAGCCCAGGGAGCGAAGACCCAGTACTTC. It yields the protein CASSLAQGAKTQYF.

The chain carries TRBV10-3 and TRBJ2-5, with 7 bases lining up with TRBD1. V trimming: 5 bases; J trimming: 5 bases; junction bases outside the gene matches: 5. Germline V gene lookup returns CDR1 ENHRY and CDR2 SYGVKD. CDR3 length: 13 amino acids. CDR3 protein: CAISKDRRETQYF. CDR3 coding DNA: TGTGCCATCAGTAAGGACAGGCGTGAGACCCAGTACTTC.

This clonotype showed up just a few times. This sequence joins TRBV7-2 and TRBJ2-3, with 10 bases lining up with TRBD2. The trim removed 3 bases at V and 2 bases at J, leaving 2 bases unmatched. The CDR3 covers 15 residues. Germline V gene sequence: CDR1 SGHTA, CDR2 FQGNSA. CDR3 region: CASSFSGGLTDTQYF. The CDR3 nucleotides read TGTGCCAGCAGCTTTAGCGGGGGGCTCACAGATACGCAGTATTTT.

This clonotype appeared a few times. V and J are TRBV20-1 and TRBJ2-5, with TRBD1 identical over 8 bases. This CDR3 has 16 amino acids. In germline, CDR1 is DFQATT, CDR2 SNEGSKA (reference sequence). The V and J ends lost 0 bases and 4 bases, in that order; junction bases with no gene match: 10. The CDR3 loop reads CSARDLLRQGLETQYF. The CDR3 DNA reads TGCAGTGCTAGAGATTTGTTGAGACAGGGGTTAGAGACCCAGTACTTC.

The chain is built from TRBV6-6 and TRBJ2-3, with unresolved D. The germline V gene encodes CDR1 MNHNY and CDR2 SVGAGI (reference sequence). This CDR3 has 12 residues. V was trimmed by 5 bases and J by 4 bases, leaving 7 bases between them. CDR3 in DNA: TGTGCCAGCAGTCCCTACTCAGATACGCAGTATTTT. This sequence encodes CASSPYSDTQYF.